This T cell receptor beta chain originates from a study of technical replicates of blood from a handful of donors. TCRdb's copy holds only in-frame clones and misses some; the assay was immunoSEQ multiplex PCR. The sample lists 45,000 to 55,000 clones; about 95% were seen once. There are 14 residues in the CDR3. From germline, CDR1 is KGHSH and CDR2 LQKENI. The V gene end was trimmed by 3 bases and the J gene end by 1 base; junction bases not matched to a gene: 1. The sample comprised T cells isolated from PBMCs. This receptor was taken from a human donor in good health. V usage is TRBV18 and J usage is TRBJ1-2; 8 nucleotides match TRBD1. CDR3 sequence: CASSPDRDNYGYTF. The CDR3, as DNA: TGTGCCAGCTCACCGGACAGGGATAACTATGGCTACACCTTC.